This TCR beta chain appears in the sequencing data of a study of T cells in Graves' hyperthyroidism and ophthalmopathy. Study information: Any treatment followed the collection of peripheral blood at initial diagnosis.

The source material, RNA transcripts, was used to amplify TCR beta CDR3 regions. A first-round RT-PCR of the TCR CDR3 used the HTBI primer set. TCRdb re-called the multiplex PCR reads with MiXCR, one entry per CDR3 protein. The sample holds some 650,000 distinct CDR3 sequences, roughly a sixth seen once. CDR3 length: 15 amino acids. Trimming removed 4 bases from V and 0 bases from J, with 10 bases in between. Uncontrolled infections, other autoimmune diseases, pregnancy or lactation led to exclusion of patients. Every diagnosis used clinical symptoms, serum thyroxine and TRAb, thyroid ultrasound and orbital computed tomography.

The clonotype comes from a woman aged 40 to 50 with Graves' ophthalmopathy. The sample taken for sequencing was blood. V usage is TRBV12-3 or TRBV12-4 and J usage is TRBJ1-5; the D gene is possibly TRBD1 (6 bases). The CDR3, as DNA: TGTGCCAGCAGTTACAGGGCTAATAGCAATCAGCCCCAGCATTTT. This sequence encodes CASSYRANSNQPQHF.